A selection of T cell receptor beta chains follows, all from one sample in a study of cytomegalovirus exposure and HLA in healthy donors. TCRdb keeps only in-frame clones here, not all; method: immunoSEQ multiplex PCR. This sample has around 150,000 clones, with 75% to 80% found just once. The sequenced material came from PBMCs. These receptors all come from a man between 25 and 39 years old in good health and CMV-seronegative. Each CDR3 is given with its conserved first and last residue. The order of the fields is clone size, J gene, V gene, D gene, CDR3 DNA, CDR3 protein. A D gene is named only where the DNA matches it firmly. Not all rows give a size; the values are once, few, many and, for expanded clones, a class.

clone size: .
J gene: TRBJ2-5
V gene: TRBV6-1
D gene: .
CDR3 DNA: TGTGCCAGCAGTAGTCAAACTACAGGGAAAGAGACCCAGTACTTC
CDR3 protein: CASSSQTTGKETQYF

clone size: few
J gene: TRBJ2-5
V gene: TRBV5-6
D gene: TRBD2
CDR3 DNA: TGTGCCAGCAGCTTGGGCGGGAGAAAGACCCAGTACTTC
CDR3 protein: CASSLGGRKTQYF

clone size: .
J gene: TRBJ1-4
V gene: TRBV10-2
D gene: .
CDR3 DNA: TGCGCCAGCAGTGATGCGGGGGGGGATGAAAAACTGTTTTTT
CDR3 protein: CASSDAGGDEKLFF

clone size: .
J gene: TRBJ2-1
V gene: TRBV10-3
D gene: TRBD2
CDR3 DNA: TGTGCCATCAGTGAGGTAGCGGGAGCCTTCGGGGATGAGCAGTTCTTC
CDR3 protein: CAISEVAGAFGDEQFF

clone size: .
J gene: TRBJ2-7
V gene: TRBV10-2
D gene: .
CDR3 DNA: TGCGCCAGCAGGGATACTAGCATGGGCGAGCAGTACTTC
CDR3 protein: CASRDTSMGEQYF

clone size: .
J gene: TRBJ2-7
V gene: TRBV9
D gene: TRBD2
CDR3 DNA: TGTGCCAGCAGCGAGGGGACTAGCGGGCTTTACGAGCAGTACTTC
CDR3 protein: CASSEGTSGLYEQYF

clone size: .
J gene: TRBJ2-1
V gene: TRBV7-9
D gene: .
CDR3 DNA: TGTGCCAGCAGCTTAGTCGAGGGGGGGTACAATGAGCAGTTCTTC
CDR3 protein: CASSLVEGGYNEQFF

clone size: .
J gene: TRBJ2-7
V gene: TRBV29-1
D gene: TRBD1
CDR3 DNA: TGCAGCGTTGCAGGGACAGAAAATTCCTACGAGCAGTACTTC
CDR3 protein: CSVAGTENSYEQYF

clone size: .
J gene: TRBJ2-2
V gene: TRBV7-3
D gene: TRBD1
CDR3 DNA: TGTGCCAGCAGCCCCCTGCGGACAGGGGCCACCCCCCCGAACACCGGGGAGCTGTTTTTT
CDR3 protein: CASSPLRTGATPPNTGELFF

clone size: .
J gene: TRBJ2-7
V gene: TRBV4-2
D gene: .
CDR3 DNA: TGTGCCAGCAGTCCTACTACGGCTAGCAGCGACGAGCAGTACTTC
CDR3 protein: CASSPTTASSDEQYF

clone size: .
J gene: TRBJ2-5
V gene: TRBV11-2
D gene: .
CDR3 DNA: TGTGCCAGCAGCTCCACAGGGCTAGCGGCCCGAATATACCAAGAGACCCAGTACTTC
CDR3 protein: CASSSTGLAARIYQETQYF

clone size: .
J gene: TRBJ1-2
V gene: TRBV2
D gene: .
CDR3 DNA: TGTGCCAGCAGTGAGTCAGGGGTATGTCCCTTC
CDR3 protein: CASSESGVCPF

clone size: .
J gene: TRBJ1-1
V gene: TRBV2
D gene: TRBD1
CDR3 DNA: TGTGCCAGCAGCTACAGGGGTGGCATCACTGAAGCTTTCTTT
CDR3 protein: CASSYRGGITEAFF

clone size: few
J gene: TRBJ2-7
V gene: TRBV6-5
D gene: .
CDR3 DNA: TGTGCCAGCAGTTACGGTCCCGGGGTCGAGCAGTACTTC
CDR3 protein: CASSYGPGVEQYF

clone size: .
J gene: TRBJ2-1
V gene: TRBV19
D gene: TRBD1
CDR3 DNA: TGTGCCAGTAGTATAGGGACAGGGTCGGGCAATGAGCAGTTCTTC
CDR3 protein: CASSIGTGSGNEQFF

clone size: .
J gene: TRBJ1-1
V gene: TRBV6-1
D gene: .
CDR3 DNA: TGTGCCAGCATCCCTATCCACACAGCGAACACTGAAGCTTTCTTT
CDR3 protein: CASIPIHTANTEAFF

clone size: .
J gene: TRBJ2-7
V gene: TRBV19
D gene: TRBD1
CDR3 DNA: TGTGCCAGTCAATCGGGACAGACGAAGTACTTC
CDR3 protein: CASQSGQTKYF

clone size: few
J gene: TRBJ2-7
V gene: TRBV2
D gene: TRBD1
CDR3 DNA: TGTGCCAGCGGAACCGACAGGGTTCGGGAGCAGTACTTC
CDR3 protein: CASGTDRVREQYF

clone size: few
J gene: TRBJ1-1
V gene: TRBV5-6
D gene: .
CDR3 DNA: TGTGCCAGCAGCTCCCAGAACACTGAAGCTTTCTTT
CDR3 protein: CASSSQNTEAFF

clone size: .
J gene: TRBJ2-1
V gene: TRBV30
D gene: TRBD2
CDR3 DNA: TGTGCCTGGTCAGGCGGACTAGCGGGAGGCTCGAGCTCCTACAATGAGCAGTTCTTC
CDR3 protein: CAWSGGLAGGSSSYNEQFF

clone size: .
J gene: TRBJ2-3
V gene: TRBV10-1
D gene: .
CDR3 DNA: TGCGCCAGCAGTGTCAGGGCCACAGATACGCAGTATTTT
CDR3 protein: CASSVRATDTQYF

clone size: .
J gene: TRBJ1-3
V gene: TRBV30
D gene: .
CDR3 DNA: TGTGCCTGGAGTGTACAGGGAACTAACACCATATATTTT
CDR3 protein: CAWSVQGTNTIYF

clone size: .
J gene: TRBJ1-5
V gene: TRBV2
D gene: .
CDR3 DNA: TGTGCCAGCAGTGCGGGAAGCAATCAGCCCCAGCATTTT
CDR3 protein: CASSAGSNQPQHF

clone size: .
J gene: TRBJ1-5
V gene: TRBV6-1
D gene: .
CDR3 DNA: TGTGCCAGCAGTCGAGGACACCCCCGTTTTTCCCTTTTT
CDR3 protein: CASSRGHPRFSLF

clone size: .
J gene: TRBJ2-3
V gene: TRBV9
D gene: TRBD2
CDR3 DNA: TGTGCCAGCAGCGTAGAGGGATGGCTAGCGGCAGATACGCAGTATTTT
CDR3 protein: CASSVEGWLAADTQYF

clone size: .
J gene: TRBJ2-7
V gene: TRBV4-1
D gene: .
CDR3 DNA: TGCGCCAGCAGCCAACCCCCGGGTCCTCCGGCCTACGAGCAGTACTTC
CDR3 protein: CASSQPPGPPAYEQYF

clone size: .
J gene: TRBJ1-5
V gene: TRBV2
D gene: .
CDR3 DNA: TGTGCCAGCAGTGAAGCTTGGACAGACTTCAATCAGCCCCAGCATTTT
CDR3 protein: CASSEAWTDFNQPQHF

clone size: .
J gene: TRBJ2-3
V gene: TRBV13
D gene: TRBD2
CDR3 DNA: TGTGCCAGCAGCTCGTGGGATAGCGGGAGGGCAGATACGCAGTATTTT
CDR3 protein: CASSSWDSGRADTQYF

clone size: .
J gene: TRBJ2-7
V gene: TRBV9
D gene: .
CDR3 DNA: TGTGCCAGCAGCGTACTAGCGAGCTCCTACGAGCAGTACTTC
CDR3 protein: CASSVLASSYEQYF

clone size: few
J gene: TRBJ2-7
V gene: TRBV5-6
D gene: TRBD2
CDR3 DNA: TGTGCCAGCAGCTTGGCCACTAGCGGGAGAACCGAGCAGTACTTC
CDR3 protein: CASSLATSGRTEQYF

clone size: .
J gene: TRBJ1-4
V gene: TRBV7-8
D gene: TRBD1
CDR3 DNA: TGTGCCAGCAGCTTCCCCGGGACAGGTGAAAAACTGTTTTTT
CDR3 protein: CASSFPGTGEKLFF

clone size: .
J gene: TRBJ2-7
V gene: TRBV7-6
D gene: .
CDR3 DNA: TGTGCCAGCAGCTTAGATAGAACGAGCTCCTACGAGCAGTACTTC
CDR3 protein: CASSLDRTSSYEQYF

clone size: .
J gene: TRBJ1-6
V gene: TRBV27
D gene: .
CDR3 DNA: TGTGCCAGCAGTTTTCAGGGGTTTAATTCACCCCTCCACTTT
CDR3 protein: CASSFQGFNSPLHF